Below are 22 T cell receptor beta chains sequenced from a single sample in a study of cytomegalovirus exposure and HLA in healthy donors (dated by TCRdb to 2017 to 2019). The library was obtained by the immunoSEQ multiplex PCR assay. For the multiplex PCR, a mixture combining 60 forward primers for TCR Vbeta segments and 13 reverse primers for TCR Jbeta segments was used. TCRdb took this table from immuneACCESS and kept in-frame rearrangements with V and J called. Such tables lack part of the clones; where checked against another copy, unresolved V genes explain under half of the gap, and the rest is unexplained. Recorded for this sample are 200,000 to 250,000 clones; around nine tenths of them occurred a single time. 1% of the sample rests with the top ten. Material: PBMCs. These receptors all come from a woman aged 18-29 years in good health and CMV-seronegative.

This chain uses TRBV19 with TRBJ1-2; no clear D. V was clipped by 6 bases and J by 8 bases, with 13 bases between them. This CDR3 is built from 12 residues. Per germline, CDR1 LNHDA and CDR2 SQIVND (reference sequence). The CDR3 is CASRTRSSGYTF. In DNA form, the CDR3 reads TGTGCCAGTAGGACGCGGAGCTCCGGCTACACCTTC.

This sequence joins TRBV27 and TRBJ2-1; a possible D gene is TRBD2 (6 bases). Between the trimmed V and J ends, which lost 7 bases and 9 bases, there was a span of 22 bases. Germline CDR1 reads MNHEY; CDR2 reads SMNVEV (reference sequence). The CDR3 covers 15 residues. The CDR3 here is CASTSLERARGEQFF. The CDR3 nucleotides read TGTGCCAGCACCTCCCTCGAGCGGGCGCGGGGTGAGCAGTTCTTC.

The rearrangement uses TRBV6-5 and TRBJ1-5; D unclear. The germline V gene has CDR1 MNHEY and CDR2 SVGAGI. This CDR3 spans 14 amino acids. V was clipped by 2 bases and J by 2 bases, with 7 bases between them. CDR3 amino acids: CASSYPSGNQPQHF. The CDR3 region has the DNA TGTGCCAGCAGTTACCCTTCAGGCAATCAGCCCCAGCATTTT.

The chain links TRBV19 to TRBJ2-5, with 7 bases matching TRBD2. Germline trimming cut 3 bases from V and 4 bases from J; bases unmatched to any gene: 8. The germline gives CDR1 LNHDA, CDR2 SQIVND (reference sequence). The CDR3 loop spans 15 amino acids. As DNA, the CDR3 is TGTGCCAGTAGTATGTCACTAGCGAGGGGAGAGACCCAGTACTTC. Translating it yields CASSMSLARGETQYF.

Here the CDR3 reads CAISDIMRDTQYF. The CDR3 DNA reads as TGTGCCATCAGTGATATTATGAGGGATACGCAGTATTTT. The chain has TRBV10-3 and TRBJ2-3; D is unclear. The CDR3 length is 13 residues. The V end was cut by 3 bases, the J end by 6 bases, with 10 bases between. Germline values: CDR1 ENHRY, CDR2 SYGVKD.

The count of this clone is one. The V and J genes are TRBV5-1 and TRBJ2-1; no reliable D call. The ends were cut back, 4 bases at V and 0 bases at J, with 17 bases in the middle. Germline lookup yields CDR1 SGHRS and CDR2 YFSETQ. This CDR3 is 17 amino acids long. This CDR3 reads CASSPELTLSSYNEQFF. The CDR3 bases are TGCGCCAGCAGCCCGGAATTGACATTGAGCTCCTACAATGAGCAGTTCTTC.

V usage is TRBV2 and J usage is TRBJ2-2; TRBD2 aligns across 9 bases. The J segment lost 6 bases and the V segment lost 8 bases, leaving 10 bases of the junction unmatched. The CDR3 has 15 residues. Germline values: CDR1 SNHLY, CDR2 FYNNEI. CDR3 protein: CASLKGREGPGELFF. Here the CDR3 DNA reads TGTGCCAGCCTGAAGGGGCGGGAGGGGCCCGGGGAGCTGTTTTTT.

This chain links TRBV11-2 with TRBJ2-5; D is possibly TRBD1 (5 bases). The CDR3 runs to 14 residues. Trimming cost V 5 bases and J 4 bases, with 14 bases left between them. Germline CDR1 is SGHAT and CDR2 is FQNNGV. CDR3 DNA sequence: TGTGCCAGCAGCCAAAGGTTCCAGGGAGAGACCCAGTACTTC. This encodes CASSQRFQGETQYF.

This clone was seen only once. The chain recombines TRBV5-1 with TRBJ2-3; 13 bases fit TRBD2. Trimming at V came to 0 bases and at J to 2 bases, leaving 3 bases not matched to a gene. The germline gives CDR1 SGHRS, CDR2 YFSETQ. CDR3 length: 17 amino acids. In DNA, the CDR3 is TGCGCCAGCAGCTTGGGACTAGCGGGGGGCCTCACAGATACGCAGTATTTT. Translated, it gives CASSLGLAGGLTDTQYF.

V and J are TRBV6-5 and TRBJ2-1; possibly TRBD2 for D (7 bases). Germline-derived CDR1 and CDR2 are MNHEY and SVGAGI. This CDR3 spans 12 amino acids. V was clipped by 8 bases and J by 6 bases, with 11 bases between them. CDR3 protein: CASGGGSNEQFF. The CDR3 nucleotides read TGTGCCAGCGGGGGCGGGAGCAATGAGCAGTTCTTC.

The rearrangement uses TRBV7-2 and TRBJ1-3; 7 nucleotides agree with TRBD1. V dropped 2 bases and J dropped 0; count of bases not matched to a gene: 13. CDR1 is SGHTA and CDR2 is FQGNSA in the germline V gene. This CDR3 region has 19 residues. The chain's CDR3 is CASSLSGGMRFFSGNTIYF. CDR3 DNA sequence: TGTGCCAGCAGCTTATCAGGGGGGATGAGGTTTTTCTCTGGAAACACCATATATTTT.

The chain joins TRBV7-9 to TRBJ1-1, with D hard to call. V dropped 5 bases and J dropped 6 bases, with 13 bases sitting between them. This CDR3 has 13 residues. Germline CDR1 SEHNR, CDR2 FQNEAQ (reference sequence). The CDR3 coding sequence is TGTGCCAGCAGCCAAGCGGGGTTCGCTGAAGCTTTCTTT. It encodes CASSQAGFAEAFF.

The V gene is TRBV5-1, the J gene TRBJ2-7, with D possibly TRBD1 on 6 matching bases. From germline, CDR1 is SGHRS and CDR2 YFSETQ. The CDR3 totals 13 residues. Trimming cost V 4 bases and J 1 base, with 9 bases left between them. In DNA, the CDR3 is TGCGCCAGCAGCGCGGACAGTTCCTACGAGCAGTACTTC. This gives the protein CASSADSSYEQYF.

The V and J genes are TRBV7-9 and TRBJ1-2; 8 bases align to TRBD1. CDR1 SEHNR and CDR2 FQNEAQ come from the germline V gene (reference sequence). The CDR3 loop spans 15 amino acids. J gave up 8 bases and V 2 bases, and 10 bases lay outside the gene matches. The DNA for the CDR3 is TGTGCCAGCAGCTTAACAACAGGGGGGACTGAGGGCTACACCTTC. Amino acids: CASSLTTGGTEGYTF.

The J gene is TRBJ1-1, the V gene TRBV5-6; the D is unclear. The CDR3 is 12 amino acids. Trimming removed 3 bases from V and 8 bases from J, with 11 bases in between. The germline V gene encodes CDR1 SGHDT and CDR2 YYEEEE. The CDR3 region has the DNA TGTGCCAGCAGCTCAACGGGGTGGGAAGCTTTCTTT. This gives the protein CASSSTGWEAFF. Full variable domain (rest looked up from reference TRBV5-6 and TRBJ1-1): DAGVTQSPTHLIKTRGQQVTLRCSPKSGHDTVSWYQQALGQGPQFIFQYYEEEERQRGNFPDRFSGHQFPNYSSELNVNALLLGDSALYLCASSSTGWEAFFGQGTRLTVV.

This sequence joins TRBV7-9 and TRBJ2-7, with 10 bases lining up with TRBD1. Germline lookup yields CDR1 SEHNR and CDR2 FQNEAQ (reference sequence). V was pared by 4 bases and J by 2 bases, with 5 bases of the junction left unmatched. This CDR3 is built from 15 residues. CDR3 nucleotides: TGTGCCAGCAGCTCCGGGACAGGGGTCCCCTACGAGCAGTACTTC. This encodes CASSSGTGVPYEQYF.

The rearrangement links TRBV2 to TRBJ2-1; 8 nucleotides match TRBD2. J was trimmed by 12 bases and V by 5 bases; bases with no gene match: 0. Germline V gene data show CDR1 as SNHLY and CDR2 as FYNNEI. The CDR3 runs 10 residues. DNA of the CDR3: TGTGCCAGCAGTCGGGAGGGGCAGTTCTTC. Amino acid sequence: CASSREGQFF.

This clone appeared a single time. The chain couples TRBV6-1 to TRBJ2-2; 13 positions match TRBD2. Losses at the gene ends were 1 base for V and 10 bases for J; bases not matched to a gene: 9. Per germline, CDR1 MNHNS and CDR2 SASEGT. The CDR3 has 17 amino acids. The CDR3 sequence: CASSEGRTSGGVSELFF. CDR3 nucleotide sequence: TGTGCCAGCAGTGAAGGAAGGACTAGCGGGGGTGTATCGGAGCTGTTTTTT.

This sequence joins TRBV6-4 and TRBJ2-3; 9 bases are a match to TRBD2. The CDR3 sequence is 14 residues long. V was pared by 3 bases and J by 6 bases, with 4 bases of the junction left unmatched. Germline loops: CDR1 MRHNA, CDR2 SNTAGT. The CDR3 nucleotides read TGTGCCAGCAGTGAAGGGACTAGCAGCGATACGCAGTATTTT. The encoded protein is CASSEGTSSDTQYF.

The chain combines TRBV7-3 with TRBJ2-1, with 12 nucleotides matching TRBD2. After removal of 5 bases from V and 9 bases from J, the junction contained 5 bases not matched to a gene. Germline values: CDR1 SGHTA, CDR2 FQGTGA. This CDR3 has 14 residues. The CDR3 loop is CASSETSGRREQFF. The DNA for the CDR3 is TGTGCCAGCAGCGAGACTAGCGGGAGACGTGAGCAGTTCTTC.

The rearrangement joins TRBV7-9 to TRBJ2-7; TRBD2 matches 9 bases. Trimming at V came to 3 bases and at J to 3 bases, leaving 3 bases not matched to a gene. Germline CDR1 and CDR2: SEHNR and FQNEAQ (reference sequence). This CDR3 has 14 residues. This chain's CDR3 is CASSLLAGNYEQYF. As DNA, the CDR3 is TGTGCCAGCAGCTTGCTAGCGGGGAACTACGAGCAGTACTTC.

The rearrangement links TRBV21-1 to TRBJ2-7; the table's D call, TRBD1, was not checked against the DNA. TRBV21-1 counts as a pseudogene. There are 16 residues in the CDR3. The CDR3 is CASSKEGGQYFYEQYF. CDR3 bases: TGTGCCAGCAGCAAAGAGGGGGGACAGTACTTTTACGAGCAGTACTTC.